This paragraph reports one TCR beta chain. Its target is not known. Trimming stripped 2 bases from V and 2 bases from J, with 9 bases between. CDR1 DFQATT and CDR2 SNEGSKA come from the germline V gene (reference sequence). The CDR3 has 13 residues. The sample comes from a study of T-cell reconstitution after alpha-beta-depleted transplantation in children. Study-level points and caveats: Diversity of TCRbeta at day 60 was high in some patients, arising from surviving recipient T cells and thymic progenitors. By one year post-transplant, T-cell counts and diversity largely arose from T cells that were newly produced.

During its preparation, the TCRbeta library received unique molecular identifiers. TCRdb processed the PCR reads anew with MiXCR; each CDR3 protein has one entry. The sample lists approximately 500,000 distinct CDR3 sequences, roughly 30% seen once, with 30% to 40% in the top ten. The sample was PBMCs, taken before TCRalphabeta/CD19-depleted stem cell transplant. The sequence derives from a boy less than two years old with Wiskott-Aldrich syndrome, due to receive a stem cell transplant. This chain uses TRBV20-1 with TRBJ1-2; D unclear. DNA for the CDR3: TGCAGTGCTAGAAACGCAGGAAACTATGGCTACACCTTC. Protein product: CSARNAGNYGYTF.